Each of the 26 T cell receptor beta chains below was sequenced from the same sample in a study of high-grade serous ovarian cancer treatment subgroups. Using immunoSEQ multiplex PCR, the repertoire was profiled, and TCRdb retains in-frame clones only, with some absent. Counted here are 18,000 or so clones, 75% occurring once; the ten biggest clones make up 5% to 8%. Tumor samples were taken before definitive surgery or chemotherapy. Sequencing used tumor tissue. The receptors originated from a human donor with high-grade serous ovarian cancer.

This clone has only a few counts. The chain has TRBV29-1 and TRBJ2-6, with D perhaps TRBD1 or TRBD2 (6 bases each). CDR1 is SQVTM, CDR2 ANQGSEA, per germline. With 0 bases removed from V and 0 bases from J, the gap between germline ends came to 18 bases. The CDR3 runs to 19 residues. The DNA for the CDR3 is TGCAGCGTTGAAGACCGAGGGGGGAGAGCGTTCTCTGGGGCCAACGTCCTGACTTTC. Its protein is CSVEDRGGRAFSGANVLTF.

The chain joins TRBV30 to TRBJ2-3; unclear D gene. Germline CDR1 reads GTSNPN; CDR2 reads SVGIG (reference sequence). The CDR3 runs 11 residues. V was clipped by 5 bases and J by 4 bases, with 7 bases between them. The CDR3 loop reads CAWARPDTQYF. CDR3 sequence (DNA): TGTGCCTGGGCTAGGCCAGATACGCAGTATTTT.

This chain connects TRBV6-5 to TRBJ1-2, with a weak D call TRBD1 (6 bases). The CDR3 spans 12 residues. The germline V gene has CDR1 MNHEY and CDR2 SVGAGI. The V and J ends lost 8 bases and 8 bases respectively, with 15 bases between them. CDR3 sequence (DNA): TGTGCCAGCGGCGGGGACATTAACGGCTACACCTTC. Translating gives CASGGDINGYTF.

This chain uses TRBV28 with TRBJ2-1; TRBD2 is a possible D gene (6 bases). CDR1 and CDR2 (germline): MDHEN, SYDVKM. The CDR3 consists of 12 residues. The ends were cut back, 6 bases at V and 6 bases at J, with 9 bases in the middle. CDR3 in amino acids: CASSRLGNEQFF. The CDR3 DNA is TGTGCCAGCAGCCGACTAGGCAATGAGCAGTTCTTC.

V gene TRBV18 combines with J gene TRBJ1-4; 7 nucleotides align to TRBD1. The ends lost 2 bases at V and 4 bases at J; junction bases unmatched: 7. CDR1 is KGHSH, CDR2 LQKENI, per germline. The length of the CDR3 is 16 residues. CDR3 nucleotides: TGTGCCAGCTCACCAAAAGGGGGCGCGAATAATGAAAAACTGTTTTTT. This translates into CASSPKGGANNEKLFF.

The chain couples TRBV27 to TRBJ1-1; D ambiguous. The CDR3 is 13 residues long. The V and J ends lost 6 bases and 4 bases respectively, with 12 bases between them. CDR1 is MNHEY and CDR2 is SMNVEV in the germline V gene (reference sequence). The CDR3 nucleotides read TGTGCCAGCAGCCCCGGACGGAGCACTGAAGCTTTCTTT. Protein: CASSPGRSTEAFF.

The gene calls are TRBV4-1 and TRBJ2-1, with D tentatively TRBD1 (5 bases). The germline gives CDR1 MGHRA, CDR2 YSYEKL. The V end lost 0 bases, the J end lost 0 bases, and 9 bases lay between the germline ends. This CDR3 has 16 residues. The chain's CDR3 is CASSQEQESSYNEQFF. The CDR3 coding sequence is TGCGCCAGCAGCCAAGAACAGGAAAGCTCCTACAATGAGCAGTTCTTC.

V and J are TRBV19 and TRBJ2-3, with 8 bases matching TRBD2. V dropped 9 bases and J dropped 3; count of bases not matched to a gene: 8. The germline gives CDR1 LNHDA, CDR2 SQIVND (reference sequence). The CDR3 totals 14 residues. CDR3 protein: CASSAGDLTDTQYF. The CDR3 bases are TGTGCCAGCTCAGCGGGAGATTTGACAGATACGCAGTATTTT.

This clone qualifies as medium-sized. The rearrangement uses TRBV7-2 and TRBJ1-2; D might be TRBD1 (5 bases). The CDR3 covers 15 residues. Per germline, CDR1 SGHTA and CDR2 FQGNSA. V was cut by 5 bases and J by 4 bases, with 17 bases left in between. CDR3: CASSVDSRSFYGYTF. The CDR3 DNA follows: TGTGCCAGCAGCGTAGACAGCCGGTCCTTCTATGGCTACACCTTC.

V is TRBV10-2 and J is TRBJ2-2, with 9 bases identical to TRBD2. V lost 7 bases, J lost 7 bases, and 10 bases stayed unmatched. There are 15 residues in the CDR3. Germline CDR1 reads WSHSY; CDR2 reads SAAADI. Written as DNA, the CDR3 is TGCGCCAGCAATAGTGCGGGAGGGCCGGGCGGGGAGCTGTTTTTT. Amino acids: CASNSAGGPGGELFF.

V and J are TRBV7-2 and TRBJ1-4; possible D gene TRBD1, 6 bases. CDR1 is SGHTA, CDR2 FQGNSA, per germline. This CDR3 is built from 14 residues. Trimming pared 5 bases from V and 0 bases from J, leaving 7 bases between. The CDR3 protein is CASSAGATNEKLFF. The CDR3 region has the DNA TGTGCCAGCAGCGCAGGGGCAACTAATGAAAAACTGTTTTTT.

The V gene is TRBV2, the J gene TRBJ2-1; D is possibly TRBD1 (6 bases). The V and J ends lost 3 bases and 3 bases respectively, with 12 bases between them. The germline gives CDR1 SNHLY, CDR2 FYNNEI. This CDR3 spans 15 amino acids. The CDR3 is CASSEWGPLYNEQFF. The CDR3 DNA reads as TGTGCCAGCAGTGAGTGGGGGCCCCTCTACAATGAGCAGTTCTTC.

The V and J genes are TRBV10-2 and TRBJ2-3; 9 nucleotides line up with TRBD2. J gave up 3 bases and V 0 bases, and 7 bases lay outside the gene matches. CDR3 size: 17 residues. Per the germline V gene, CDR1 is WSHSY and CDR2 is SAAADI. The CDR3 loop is CASSESQREEGTDTQYF. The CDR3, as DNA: TGCGCCAGCAGTGAGTCACAGCGGGAGGAGGGGACAGATACGCAGTATTTT.

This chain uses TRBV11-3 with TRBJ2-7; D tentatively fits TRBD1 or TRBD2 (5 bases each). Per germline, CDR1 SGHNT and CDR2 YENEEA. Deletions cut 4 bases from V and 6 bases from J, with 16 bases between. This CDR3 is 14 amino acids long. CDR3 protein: CASSSRGGEGEQYF. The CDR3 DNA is TGTGCCAGCAGCTCCCGTGGGGGAGAGGGCGAGCAGTACTTC.

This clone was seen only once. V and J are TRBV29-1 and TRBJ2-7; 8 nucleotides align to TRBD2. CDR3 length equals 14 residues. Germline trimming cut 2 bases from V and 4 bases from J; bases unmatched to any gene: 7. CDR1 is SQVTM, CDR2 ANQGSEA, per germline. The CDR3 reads CSVELAGLGYEQYF. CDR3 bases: TGCAGCGTTGAACTAGCGGGCCTGGGATACGAGCAGTACTTC.

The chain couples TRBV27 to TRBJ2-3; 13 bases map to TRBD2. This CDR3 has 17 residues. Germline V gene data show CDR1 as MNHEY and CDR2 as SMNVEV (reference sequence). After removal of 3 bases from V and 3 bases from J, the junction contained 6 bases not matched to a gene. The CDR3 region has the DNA TGTGCCAGCAGTTTCTACACTAGCGGGAGGGGTACAGATACGCAGTATTTT. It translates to CASSFYTSGRGTDTQYF.

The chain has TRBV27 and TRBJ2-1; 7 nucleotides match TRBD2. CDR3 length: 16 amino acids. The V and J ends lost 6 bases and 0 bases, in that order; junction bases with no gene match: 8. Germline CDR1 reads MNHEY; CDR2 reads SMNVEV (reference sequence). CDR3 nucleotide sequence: TGTGCCAGCAGAATCAGCGGGACGAGCTCCTACAATGAGCAGTTCTTC. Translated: CASRISGTSSYNEQFF.

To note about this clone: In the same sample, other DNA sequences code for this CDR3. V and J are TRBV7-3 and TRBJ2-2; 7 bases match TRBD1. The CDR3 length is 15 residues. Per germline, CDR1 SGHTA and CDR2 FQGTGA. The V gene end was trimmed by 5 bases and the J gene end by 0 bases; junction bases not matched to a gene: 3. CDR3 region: CASSPGTANTGELFF. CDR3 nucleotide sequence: TGTGCCAGCAGCCCCGGGACAGCGAACACCGGGGAGCTGTTTTTT.

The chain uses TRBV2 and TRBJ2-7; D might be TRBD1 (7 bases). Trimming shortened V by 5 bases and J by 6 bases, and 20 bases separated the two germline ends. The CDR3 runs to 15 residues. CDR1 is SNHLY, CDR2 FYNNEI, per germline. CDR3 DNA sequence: TGTGCCAGCAGTAAGGAGGGAACAGGGGCCCCCGAGCAGTACTTC. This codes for CASSKEGTGAPEQYF. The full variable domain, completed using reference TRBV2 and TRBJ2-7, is EPEVTQTPSHQVTQMGQEVILRCVPISNHLYFYWYRQILGQKVEFLVSFYNNEISEKSEIFDDQFSVERPDGSNFTLKIRSTKLEDSAMYFCASSKEGTGAPEQYFGPGTRLTVT.

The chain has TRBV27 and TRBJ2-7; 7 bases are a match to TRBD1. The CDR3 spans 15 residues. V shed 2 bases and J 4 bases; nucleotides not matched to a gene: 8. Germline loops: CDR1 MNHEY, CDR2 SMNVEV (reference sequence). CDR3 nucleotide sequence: TGTGCCAGCAGTTTAAGTAGGGGGACAGTGTACGAGCAGTACTTC. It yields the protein CASSLSRGTVYEQYF.

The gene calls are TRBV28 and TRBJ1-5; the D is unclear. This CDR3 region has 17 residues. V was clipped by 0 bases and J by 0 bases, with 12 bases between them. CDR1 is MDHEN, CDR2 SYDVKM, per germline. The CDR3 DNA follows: TGTGCCAGCAGTTTATGGCCAGTTACCCTTAGCAATCAGCCCCAGCATTTT. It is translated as CASSLWPVTLSNQPQHF.

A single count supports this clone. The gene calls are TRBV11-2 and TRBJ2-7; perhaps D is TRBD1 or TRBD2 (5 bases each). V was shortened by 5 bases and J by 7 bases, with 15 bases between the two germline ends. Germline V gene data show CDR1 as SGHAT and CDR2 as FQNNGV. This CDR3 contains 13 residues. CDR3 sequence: CASSGTLSREQYF. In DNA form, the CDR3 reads TGTGCCAGCAGCGGGACCCTCTCGAGGGAGCAGTACTTC.

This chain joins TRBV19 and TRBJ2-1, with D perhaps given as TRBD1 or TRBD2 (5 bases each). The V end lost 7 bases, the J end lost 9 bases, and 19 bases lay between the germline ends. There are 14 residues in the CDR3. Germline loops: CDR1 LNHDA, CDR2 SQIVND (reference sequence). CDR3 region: CASNAGATDGEQFF. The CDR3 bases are TGTGCCAGTAATGCCGGGGCTACAGATGGTGAGCAGTTCTTC.

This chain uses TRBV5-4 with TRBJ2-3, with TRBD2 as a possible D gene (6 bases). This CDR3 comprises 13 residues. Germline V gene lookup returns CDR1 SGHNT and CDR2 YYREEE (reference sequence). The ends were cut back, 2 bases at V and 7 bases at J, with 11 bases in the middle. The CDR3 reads CASSFVGGNTQYF. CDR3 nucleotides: TGTGCCAGCAGCTTCGTTGGGGGGAATACGCAGTATTTT.

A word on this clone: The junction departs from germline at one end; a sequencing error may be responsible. The CDR3 DNA follows: TGTGCCAGCAGCGTAGCCGGCGGCTCCTACAATGAGCAGTTCTTC. Translating it yields CASSVAGGSYNEQFF. This sequence joins TRBV7-8 and TRBJ2-1, with D uncertain. The CDR3 length is 15 residues. Germline assignment: CDR1 SGHVS and CDR2 FQNEAQ.

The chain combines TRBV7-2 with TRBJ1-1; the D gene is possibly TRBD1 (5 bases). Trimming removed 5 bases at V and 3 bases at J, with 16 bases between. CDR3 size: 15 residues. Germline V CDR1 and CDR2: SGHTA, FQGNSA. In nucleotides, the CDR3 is TGTGCCAGCAGCCCACCTCCGGGACGGTACACTGAAGCTTTCTTT. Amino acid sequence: CASSPPPGRYTEAFF.